The 24 T cell receptor beta chains given below trace back to one sample, sequenced in a study of blood T cell repertoires in COVID-19. Method: immunoSEQ multiplex PCR; TCRdb's copy keeps in-frame clones and lacks some. This repertoire shows about 62,000 clones, roughly 89% found once; its top ten account for approximately 5%. The specimen was peripheral blood. These receptors all come from a human donor in a cohort sampled during active COVID-19.

V and J are TRBV7-2 and TRBJ2-1; perhaps TRBD2 as D (5 bases). V was pared by 7 bases and J by 0 bases, with 10 bases between. This CDR3 spans 14 amino acids. CDR1 and CDR2 (germline): SGHTA, FQGNSA. The chain's CDR3 is CASTPDYSYNEQFF. CDR3 coding DNA: TGTGCCAGCACACCCGACTACTCCTACAATGAGCAGTTCTTC.

The V call is TRBV27, the J call TRBJ1-6, with 9 bases identical to TRBD1. Trimming cost V 4 bases and J 7 bases; bases outside gene matches: 2. Germline CDR1 and CDR2: MNHEY and SMNVEV (reference sequence). CDR3 length: 14 amino acids. CDR3 region: CASSSTGGNSPLHF. CDR3 bases: TGTGCCAGCAGTTCCACAGGGGGCAATTCACCCCTCCACTTT.

The J gene is TRBJ2-1, the V gene TRBV11-2, with D possibly being TRBD2 (5 bases). Trimming took 5 bases from V and 0 from J, leaving 14 bases between them. CDR3 length: 16 amino acids. From germline, CDR1 is SGHAT and CDR2 FQNNGV. For the CDR3, the DNA is TGTGCCAGCAGCACTCGGACTTCGAGCTCCTACAATGAGCAGTTCTTC. Translation gives CASSTRTSSSYNEQFF.

This chain connects TRBV28 to TRBJ1-2, with 7 bases that match TRBD1. The CDR3 contains 14 residues. Germline V gene data show CDR1 as MDHEN and CDR2 as SYDVKM. The V gene end was trimmed by 2 bases and the J gene end by 5 bases; junction bases not matched to a gene: 5. CDR3 nucleotide sequence: TGTGCCAGCAGTTTAACACAGGGGCAATATGGCTACACCTTC. It translates to CASSLTQGQYGYTF.

J is TRBJ1-3 and V is TRBV19; no clear D. The CDR3 sequence is 14 residues long. V dropped 7 bases and J dropped 2 bases, with 12 bases sitting between them. The germline V gene has CDR1 LNHDA and CDR2 SQIVND (reference sequence). The chain's CDR3 is CASNPGNPGNTIYF. The DNA of the CDR3 is TGTGCCAGTAACCCGGGAAACCCTGGAAACACCATATATTTT.

The rearrangement joins TRBV7-3 to TRBJ2-5, with D tentatively TRBD2 (6 bases). Trimming stripped 5 bases from V and 4 bases from J, with 14 bases between. Germline V CDR1 and CDR2: SGHTA, FQGTGA. CDR3 length equals 14 residues. The CDR3 DNA follows: TGTGCCAGCAGCCCGATGGGGGGATCAGAGACCCAGTACTTC. Translating gives CASSPMGGSETQYF.

This rearrangement joins TRBV30 to TRBJ2-7; a possible D gene is TRBD1 (6 bases). The ends were cut back, 8 bases at V and 1 base at J, with 9 bases in the middle. The CDR3 extends over 11 amino acids. Germline CDR1 is GTSNPN and CDR2 is SVGIG (reference sequence). CDR3: CARDTSYEQYF. CDR3 sequence (DNA): TGTGCCCGGGACACGTCCTACGAGCAGTACTTC.

The V gene is TRBV6-2 or TRBV6-3, the J gene TRBJ2-1; a possible D gene is TRBD2 (5 bases). The CDR3 covers 15 residues. V shed 2 bases and J shed 2 bases, with 10 bases lying between them. The germline CDR1 and CDR2 sequences are MNHEY and SVGEGT. The CDR3 coding sequence is TGTGCCAGCAGTTACCCCCCCGGGACCTACAATGAGCAGTTCTTC. This sequence encodes CASSYPPGTYNEQFF.

V gene TRBV6-2 or TRBV6-3 combines with J gene TRBJ2-3; D is unresolved. This CDR3 region has 15 residues. Per the germline V gene, CDR1 is MNHEY and CDR2 is SVGEGT. V was clipped by 0 bases and J by 4 bases, with 11 bases between them. CDR3 residues: CASSYSTPISDTQYF. For the CDR3, the DNA is TGTGCCAGCAGTTACTCGACACCCATTTCAGATACGCAGTATTTT.

J is TRBJ1-6 and V is TRBV28, with D perhaps TRBD1 (5 bases). Germline CDR1 and CDR2: MDHEN and SYDVKM. V lost 1 base to trimming and J lost 10 bases, with 14 bases between them. The CDR3 is 15 amino acids. CDR3 region: CASSLSGQGQSPLHF. In DNA form, the CDR3 reads TGTGCCAGCAGTTTATCAGGGCAGGGCCAGTCACCCCTCCACTTT.

The chain carries TRBV7-9 and TRBJ1-3, with a weak D call TRBD1 (6 bases). The CDR3 spans 14 residues. Trimming stripped 5 bases from V and 2 bases from J, with 10 bases between. CDR1 and CDR2 from the germline V gene are SEHNR and FQNEAQ (reference sequence). The CDR3 sequence: CASSPGTPGNTIYF. As DNA, the CDR3 is TGTGCCAGCAGCCCTGGGACACCTGGAAACACCATATATTTT.

The sample holds a few counts of this clone. This chain connects TRBV19 to TRBJ2-5; a possible D gene is TRBD2 (6 bases). The germline V and J ends were trimmed by 6 bases and 4 bases, with 15 bases remaining between them. The CDR3 is made up of 14 amino acids. Germline V gene lookup returns CDR1 LNHDA and CDR2 SQIVND (reference sequence). The CDR3 bases are TGTGCCAGTAGCGATGTGGACTATCGAGAGACCCAGTACTTC. Its protein product is CASSDVDYRETQYF.

This clone came up once. The rearrangement links TRBV27 to TRBJ2-2; 8 bases agree with TRBD1. J gave up 10 bases and V 2 bases, and 6 bases lay outside the gene matches. There are 14 residues in the CDR3. The V gene's germline CDR1 is MNHEY and CDR2 SMNVEV (reference sequence). The CDR3 region is CASSLAGGSEELFF. The CDR3 bases are TGTGCCAGCAGTTTAGCAGGGGGCTCTGAGGAGCTGTTTTTT.

V usage is TRBV20-1 and J usage is TRBJ2-3, with TRBD2 as a possible D gene (5 bases). Germline V gives CDR1 DFQATT, CDR2 SNEGSKA (reference sequence). The CDR3 sequence is 11 residues long. CDR3 in amino acids: CSGGSTDTQYF. CDR3 sequence (DNA): TGCAGCGGCGGGAGCACAGATACGCAGTATTTT.

The chain carries TRBV5-1 and TRBJ2-7, with D perhaps TRBD1 (6 bases). Germline V gene data show CDR1 as SGHRS and CDR2 as YFSETQ. Trimming shortened V by 4 bases and J by 0 bases, and 11 bases separated the two germline ends. The CDR3 length is 14 residues. CDR3 in DNA: TGCGCCAGCAGCCGCTGGGACACCTCCTACGAGCAGTACTTC. It codes for CASSRWDTSYEQYF.

The chain couples TRBV19 to TRBJ1-2, with 7 bases identical to TRBD1. The CDR3 runs to 14 residues. V was clipped by 7 bases and J by 4 bases; unmatched bases: 9. CDR1 and CDR2 (germline): LNHDA, SQIVND (reference sequence). The CDR3 coding sequence is TGTGCCAGTAATCGTCAGGGGGATGCCTATGGCTACACCTTC. Its translation is CASNRQGDAYGYTF.

The rearrangement uses TRBV6-5 and TRBJ2-1; D remains unclear. Germline CDR1 is MNHEY and CDR2 is SVGAGI. With 4 bases removed from V and 2 bases from J, the gap between germline ends came to 9 bases. CDR3 size: 14 residues. CDR3 loop: CASSFLDPYNEQFF. In nucleotides, the CDR3 is TGTGCCAGCAGTTTTCTAGATCCCTACAATGAGCAGTTCTTC.

The chain carries TRBV7-8 and TRBJ2-1, with D perhaps TRBD2 (5 bases). V gave up 5 bases and J gave up 14 bases, with 16 bases separating them. CDR1 and CDR2 (germline): SGHVS, FQNEAQ. This CDR3 has 12 amino acids. The CDR3 protein is CASSPRGLAEFF. The CDR3 DNA reads as TGTGCCAGCAGCCCCCGAGGGCTAGCTGAGTTCTTC.

The chain is built from TRBV9 and TRBJ1-2; the D gene is possibly TRBD1 (5 bases). Germline V gene lookup returns CDR1 SGDLS and CDR2 YYNGEE. The ends were cut back, 0 bases at V and 0 bases at J, with 9 bases in the middle. This CDR3 region has 15 residues. The CDR3 sequence: CASSVAGAPNYGYTF. CDR3 nucleotides: TGTGCCAGCAGCGTAGCTGGGGCCCCTAACTATGGCTACACCTTC.

This clone occurred a few times. J is TRBJ1-3 and V is TRBV23-1, with D possibly being TRBD1 (6 bases). TRBV23-1 counts as an open reading frame of uncertain function. V lost 2 bases and J lost 4, with 18 bases in between. The CDR3 spans 17 residues. The CDR3 DNA is TGCGCCAGCAGTCAAAACCCCCAGGGGAACGCAGGAAACACCATATATTTT. Protein: CASSQNPQGNAGNTIYF.

CDR3: CASSSRTIGETQYF. In DNA form, the CDR3 reads TGTGCCAGCAGTTCGAGGACTATAGGGGAGACCCAGTACTTC. The rearrangement links TRBV27 to TRBJ2-5; possible D gene TRBD2, 6 bases. The CDR3 runs to 14 residues. V was clipped by 4 bases and J by 5 bases, with 14 bases between them. Germline V gene lookup returns CDR1 MNHEY and CDR2 SMNVEV (reference sequence).

Note on this clone: Different DNA sequences within this sample yield the same CDR3. This rearrangement joins TRBV28 to TRBJ2-7; D unclear. The germline CDR1 and CDR2 sequences are MDHEN and SYDVKM. CDR3 length: 10 amino acids. The ends were cut back, 6 bases at V and 4 bases at J, with 4 bases in the middle. In DNA form, the CDR3 reads TGTGCCAGCAGCCAGTACGAGCAGTACTTC. It encodes CASSQYEQYF.

This clone was detected only a few times. The rearrangement joins TRBV5-4 to TRBJ1-2, with D possibly matching TRBD1 (6 bases). The CDR3 is made up of 13 amino acids. V lost 5 bases and J 0 bases, leaving 8 bases between the germline ends. Germline CDR1 SGHNT, CDR2 YYREEE (reference sequence). CDR3 DNA sequence: TGTGCCAGCAGTGACAGGACTAACTATGGCTACACCTTC. It yields the protein CASSDRTNYGYTF. Looking up the rest from reference TRBV5-4 and TRBJ1-2 gives the full variable domain: ETGVTQSPTHLIKTRGQQVTLRCSSQSGHNTVSWYQQALGQGPQFIFQYYREEENGRGNFPPRFSGLQFPNYSSELNVNALELDDSALYLCASSDRTNYGYTFGSGTRLTVV.

The chain links TRBV28 to TRBJ2-7; 9 positions match TRBD2. The CDR3 runs to 17 residues. Trimming at V came to 6 bases and at J to 4 bases, leaving 16 bases not matched to a gene. Germline CDR1 reads MDHEN; CDR2 reads SYDVKM. The chain's CDR3 is CASRDLAGLPREYEQYF. The CDR3 bases are TGTGCCAGCAGAGATCTAGCGGGGCTGCCGCGGGAGTACGAGCAGTACTTC.